This TCR beta chain was identified in a study of blood T cell repertoires in COVID-19. Looking at the study overall: Sample material is recorded as cDNA or gDNA derived from T cells, B-cell-depleted T cells, or PBMCs.

Method: immunoSEQ multiplex PCR; TCRdb's copy keeps in-frame clones and lacks some. The sample has over 200,000 clones, about 89% seen once. The sequence was collected from a man aged 35 to 55 who had recovered from COVID-19. The sequenced sample consisted of PBMCs or T cells enriched from blood (not recorded which).

The CDR3 DNA sequence: TGTGCCAGCAGCCAAGATCGAGCCGGGACAGGGGGCGTTCAGCCCCAGCATTTT. This sequence encodes CASSQDRAGTGGVQPQHF. The chain is built from TRBV3-1 (or the pseudogene TRBV3-2) and TRBJ1-5, with TRBD1 matching 12 bases. CDR1 LGHDT and CDR2 YNNKEL come from the germline V gene (reference sequence). The CDR3 spans 18 residues. V dropped 0 bases and J dropped 6; count of bases not matched to a gene: 9.